This T cell receptor beta chain is from a study of blood T cell repertoires in COVID-19. Study summary: The United States, Italy and Spain provided the acute and convalescent COVID-19 samples.

Sequencing was performed with immunoSEQ multiplex PCR; in TCRdb, only in-frame clones are kept and a portion is missing. The sample lists about 85,000 clones, about four fifths occurring once. This clone was detected once. J lost 0 bases, V lost 3 bases, and 2 bases had no gene match. The CDR3 extends over 15 amino acids. CDR1 and CDR2 (germline): SGHAT, FQDESV (reference sequence). Input material: peripheral blood. The clonotype originates from a woman over 75 with acute or convalescent COVID-19. The gene calls are TRBV11-1 and TRBJ2-3, with 8 bases identical to TRBD2. CDR3 amino acids: CASSFGGGSTDTQYF. DNA for the CDR3: TGTGCCAGCAGCTTCGGGGGGGGGAGCACAGATACGCAGTATTTT.